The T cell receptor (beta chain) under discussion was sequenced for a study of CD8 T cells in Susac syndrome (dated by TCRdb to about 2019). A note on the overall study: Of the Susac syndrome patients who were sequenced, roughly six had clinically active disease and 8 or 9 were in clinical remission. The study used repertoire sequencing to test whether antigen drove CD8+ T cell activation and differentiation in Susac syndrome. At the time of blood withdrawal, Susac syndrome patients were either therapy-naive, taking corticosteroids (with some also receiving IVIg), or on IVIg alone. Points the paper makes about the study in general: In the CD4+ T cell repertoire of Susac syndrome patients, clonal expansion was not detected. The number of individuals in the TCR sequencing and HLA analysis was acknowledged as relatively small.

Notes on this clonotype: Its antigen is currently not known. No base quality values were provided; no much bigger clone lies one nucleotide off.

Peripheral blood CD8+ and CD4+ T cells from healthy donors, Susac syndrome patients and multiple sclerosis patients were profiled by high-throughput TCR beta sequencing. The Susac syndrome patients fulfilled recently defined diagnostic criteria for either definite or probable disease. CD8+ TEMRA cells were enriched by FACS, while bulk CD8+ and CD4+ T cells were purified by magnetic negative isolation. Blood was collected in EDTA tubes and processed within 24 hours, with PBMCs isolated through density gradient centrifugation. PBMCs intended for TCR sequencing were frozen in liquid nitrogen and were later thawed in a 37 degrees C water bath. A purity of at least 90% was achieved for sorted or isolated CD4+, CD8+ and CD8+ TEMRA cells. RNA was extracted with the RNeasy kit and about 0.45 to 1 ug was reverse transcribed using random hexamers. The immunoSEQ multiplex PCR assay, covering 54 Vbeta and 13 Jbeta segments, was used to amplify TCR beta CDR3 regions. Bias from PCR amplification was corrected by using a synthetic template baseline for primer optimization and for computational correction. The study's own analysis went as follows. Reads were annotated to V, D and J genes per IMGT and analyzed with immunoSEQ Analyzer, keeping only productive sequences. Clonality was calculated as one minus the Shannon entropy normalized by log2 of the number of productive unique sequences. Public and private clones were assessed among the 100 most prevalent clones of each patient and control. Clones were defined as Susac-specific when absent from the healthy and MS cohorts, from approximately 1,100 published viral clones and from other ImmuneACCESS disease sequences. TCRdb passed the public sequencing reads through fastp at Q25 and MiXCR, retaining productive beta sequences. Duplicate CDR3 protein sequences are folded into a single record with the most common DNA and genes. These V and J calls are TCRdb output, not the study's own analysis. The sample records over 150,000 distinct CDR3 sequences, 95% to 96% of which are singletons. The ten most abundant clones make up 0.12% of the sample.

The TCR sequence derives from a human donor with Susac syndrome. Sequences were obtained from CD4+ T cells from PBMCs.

Here the CDR3 is given as CASSFQTGSTDTQYF. Read as DNA, the sequence is TGTGCCAGCAGCTTCCAGACAGGTAGCACAGATACGCAGTATTTT. This chain joins TRBV7-2 to TRBJ2-3; matching of 6 bases hints at TRBD1 as the D gene. The germline V gene gives CDR1 as SGHTA and CDR2 as FQGNSA. Counted from cysteine to phenylalanine, this CDR3 has 15 amino acids. Just the 45-base CDR3 DNA is kept, in frame starting at base 1. At the junction V is shortened by 3 bases and J by 0 bases, with 10 bases in between. When the CDR3 is completed using the reference TRBV7-2 and TRBJ2-3 genes on either side, the full variable domain is GAGVSQSPSNKVTEKGKDVELRCDPISGHTALYWYRQSLGQGLEFLIYFQGNSAPDKSGLPSDRFSAERTGGSVSTLTIQRTQQEDSAVYLCASSFQTGSTDTQYFGPGTRLTVL.